This is a list of T cell receptor beta chains from one sample in a study of PD-L1 blockade in urothelial cancer. Libraries were prepared by immunoSEQ multiplex PCR; TCRdb keeps only in-frame clonotypes and omits some of them. Found here are 20,000 to 25,000 clones, around 91% of them singletons; the top ten hold around 11%. The sample here was PBMCs, taken around atezolizumab (anti-PD-L1) treatment. The receptors here all came from a woman aged 60-75 years with urothelial cancer. CDR3s include the opening cysteine and the closing phenylalanine or tryptophan. D genes are given only for firm matches. Size is omitted from some rows. Given values are once, few, many or a class for expanded clones.

clone_size	v_call	j_call	d_call	cdr3_nt	cdr3_aa
NA	TRBV12-5	TRBJ1-2	NA	TGTGCTAGTCAGGCGGACAGCCCTAACTATGGCTACACCTTC	CASQADSPNYGYTF
NA	TRBV10-3	TRBJ2-1	TRBD2	TGTGCCATCAGTGAGTCGGGGGGGTCCTACAATGAGCAGTTCTTC	CAISESGGSYNEQFF
NA	TRBV27	TRBJ1-2	TRBD1	TGTGCCAGCAGTTTGAGACAGGGGGCTCTTTATGGCTACACCTTC	CASSLRQGALYGYTF
NA	TRBV4-3	TRBJ2-3	NA	TGCGCCAGCAGCCAAGCAAATACGCAGTATTTT	CASSQANTQYF
NA	TRBV6-5	TRBJ2-2	NA	TGTGCCAGCAGTGCCCAGACAGGTCCCACCGGGGAGCTGTTTTTT	CASSAQTGPTGELFF
NA	TRBV5-1	TRBJ2-1	TRBD1	TGCGCCAGCAGCTTACCCCCCGACAGGGTCTACAATGAGCAGTTCTTC	CASSLPPDRVYNEQFF
once	TRBV19	TRBJ2-7	NA	TGTGCCAGTAGTATAAGGGACTCCTCTCGGGAGCAGTACTTC	CASSIRDSSREQYF
NA	TRBV7-2	TRBJ2-7	TRBD1	TGTGCCAGCAGCTTAGAAGCAGGGGGCGGTTTTCGGGACGAGCAGTACTTC	CASSLEAGGGFRDEQYF
NA	TRBV19	TRBJ2-1	TRBD1	TGTGCCAGTAGCCCATCAGGGGGTTCCTACAATGAGCAGTTCTTC	CASSPSGGSYNEQFF
NA	TRBV7-9	TRBJ2-5	NA	TGTGCCAGCAGCTTCTCCCAGTACCAAGAGACCCAGTACTTC	CASSFSQYQETQYF
NA	TRBV11-2	TRBJ1-4	NA	TGTGCCAGCGCCACGGCAACTAATGAAAAACTGTTTTTT	CASATATNEKLFF
NA	TRBV27	TRBJ2-1	TRBD2	TGTGCCAGCAGTGCGAGCGGGGGGGCCTTAGATGAGCAGTTCTTC	CASSASGGALDEQFF
NA	TRBV27	TRBJ2-7	TRBD2	TGTGCCACCGGGACTAGCGGGAGTTACGAGCAGTACTTC	CATGTSGSYEQYF
NA	TRBV11-2	TRBJ2-2	TRBD2	TGTGCCAGCAGCTTAAGGACGGGAGGGAGGTCCGGGGAGCTGTTTTTT	CASSLRTGGRSGELFF
NA	TRBV28	TRBJ1-1	NA	TGTGCCAGCAGTTTGAGGGGGTGGGACACTGAAGCTTTCTTT	CASSLRGWDTEAFF
NA	TRBV6-1	TRBJ2-6	NA	TGTGCCAGCAGTGTACTAACTGGGGCCAACGTCCTGACTTTC	CASSVLTGANVLTF
NA	TRBV2	TRBJ2-7	NA	TGTGCCAGCAGCCGACCGGGAACCGGCTCCTACGAGCAGTACTTC	CASSRPGTGSYEQYF
NA	TRBV4-1	TRBJ2-2	NA	TGCGCCAGCACCCCCCTGGGAGGTAACACCGGGGAGCTGTTTTTT	CASTPLGGNTGELFF
NA	TRBV2	TRBJ2-3	TRBD2	TGTGCCAGCAGACCGACTAGCGGGGGGGCCAAAGATACGCAGTATTTT	CASRPTSGGAKDTQYF
NA	TRBV4-2	TRBJ2-4	TRBD2	TGTGCCAGCAGCCAAGTGGATGGACTAGCAAAAAACATTCAGTACTTC	CASSQVDGLAKNIQYF
NA	TRBV7-9	TRBJ1-2	NA	TGTGCCAGCAGCTCAGGGGTGCACTATGGCTACACCTTC	CASSSGVHYGYTF
once	TRBV19	TRBJ2-2	NA	TGTGCCAGTAGCCCATATTCCCCCTCCAGGGGATCCGGGGAGCTGTTTTTT	CASSPYSPSRGSGELFF
NA	TRBV7-9	TRBJ1-1	NA	TGTGCCAGCAGCCGCTATGGGAGGCAGGGTGAAGCTTTCTTT	CASSRYGRQGEAFF
NA	TRBV19	TRBJ2-5	NA	TGTGCCAGCCAGCTGAATGGGGGGGGGCCGGAGGCCCAGTACTTC	CASQLNGGGPEAQYF
NA	TRBV4-1	TRBJ1-2	NA	TGCGCCAGCAGCCCGAGCCCAAGGAGTGATTATGGCTACACCTTC	CASSPSPRSDYGYTF
NA	TRBV15	TRBJ2-2	TRBD1	TGTGCCACCAGCAGGGACAGGGGCTTTACCGGGGAGCTGTTTTTT	CATSRDRGFTGELFF
NA	TRBV21-1	TRBJ2-3	NA	TGTGCCAGCAGCACTATGCGGACTACCACCACAGATACGCAGTATTTT	CASSTMRTTTTDTQYF
NA	TRBV19	TRBJ2-7	TRBD2	TGTGCCAGTAGAAGGACTAGCGGGCCGTACGAGCAGTACTTC	CASRRTSGPYEQYF
NA	TRBV5-4	TRBJ2-2	TRBD2	TGTGCCAGCAGCGCGATACCGGGGACTAGCACCGGGGAGCTGTTTTTT	CASSAIPGTSTGELFF
NA	TRBV21-1	TRBJ2-5	NA	TGTGCCAGCAGCATCCACACGGGAGGGCAGGGGGATTCGGAGACCCAGTACTTC	CASSIHTGGQGDSETQYF
few	TRBV5-1	TRBJ2-3	NA	TGCGCCAGCAGCTTGGCAGGGGGGAGGACGACAGATACGCAGTATTTT	CASSLAGGRTTDTQYF
few	TRBV4-1	TRBJ2-3	TRBD2	TGCGCCAGCAGCCGGGAAGGGCGGGGGATCACAGATACGCAGTATTTT	CASSREGRGITDTQYF
NA	TRBV18	TRBJ1-1	TRBD1	TGTGCCAGCTCACCCTCGGGAAGGGGGCTTGTATCTGAAGCTTTCTTT	CASSPSGRGLVSEAFF
NA	TRBV6-7	TRBJ2-7	TRBD1	TGTGCCAGCAGTTACGATCCGGGACAGGGTCCCTACGAGCAGTACTTC	CASSYDPGQGPYEQYF
once	TRBV9	TRBJ1-2	TRBD1	TGTGCCAGCAGCTCCCGGGACAGATATGGCTACACCTTC	CASSSRDRYGYTF
NA	TRBV19	TRBJ1-2	TRBD1	TGTGCCAGTAGTTCTCCGGGACAGGAGCACTATGGCTACACCTTC	CASSSPGQEHYGYTF
once	TRBV7-9	TRBJ1-5	NA	TGTGCCAGCAGCATAGCGGGACAAGGGTCCCAGCATTTT	CASSIAGQGSQHF
NA	TRBV5-1	TRBJ2-2	NA	TGCGCCAGCAATGGGGGGACCCTTGGAGGCACCGGGGAGCTGTTTTTT	CASNGGTLGGTGELFF
NA	TRBV5-4	TRBJ2-5	TRBD1	TGTGCCAGCAGCTTGGAGACAGGGGGCCCGGAGACCCAGTACTTC	CASSLETGGPETQYF
NA	TRBV6-5	TRBJ1-1	NA	TGTGCCAGCAGTTACACCGGTGGCACTGAAGCTTTCTTT	CASSYTGGTEAFF